Listed below are T cell receptor beta chains from one sample, sequenced in a study of cytomegalovirus exposure and HLA in healthy donors. The repertoire was sequenced with immunoSEQ multiplex PCR; TCRdb's copy has only in-frame clones and lacks some. The sample has some 45,000 clones; 80% to 95% are singletons. The source material was PBMCs. The receptors come from a man aged 18 to 35 in good health and CMV-seronegative. Both conserved end residues are part of each CDR3. D genes are given only for firm matches. Clone sizes are given selectively: once, few, many, or a class where the clone is expanded.

j_call: TRBJ1-1
v_call: TRBV18
d_call: -
clone_size: -
cdr3_nt: TGTGCCAGCTCATCCCGGGACAAGAACACTGAAGCTTTCTTT
cdr3_aa: CASSSRDKNTEAFF

j_call: TRBJ2-3
v_call: TRBV28
d_call: TRBD2
clone_size: -
cdr3_nt: TGTGCCAGCAGTTCCCGGACAGCTTTCGGACTAGCGGGGTCCACAGATACGCAGTATTTT
cdr3_aa: CASSSRTAFGLAGSTDTQYF

j_call: TRBJ2-6
v_call: TRBV14
d_call: -
clone_size: -
cdr3_nt: TGTGCCAGCAGCCCAACCCAGGACAGATACTCTGGGGCCAACGTCCTGACTTTC
cdr3_aa: CASSPTQDRYSGANVLTF

j_call: TRBJ2-7
v_call: TRBV25-1
d_call: -
clone_size: -
cdr3_nt: TGTGCCGGCCCTCATCTCAACTCCTACGAGCAGTACTTC
cdr3_aa: CAGPHLNSYEQYF

j_call: TRBJ1-3
v_call: TRBV4-2
d_call: -
clone_size: once
cdr3_nt: TGTGCCAGCAGCCAAGAGCGACAGCGCTACTCTGGAAACACCATATATTTT
cdr3_aa: CASSQERQRYSGNTIYF

j_call: TRBJ1-2
v_call: TRBV5-1
d_call: TRBD1
clone_size: once
cdr3_nt: TGCGCCAGCAGCTTGGCTCTAGGGACAGGGAGGAACTATGGCTACACCTTC
cdr3_aa: CASSLALGTGRNYGYTF

j_call: TRBJ2-2
v_call: TRBV19
d_call: TRBD2
clone_size: -
cdr3_nt: TGTGCCAGTAGTATAAGGCTAGCGGTTAACACCGGGGAGCTGTTTTTT
cdr3_aa: CASSIRLAVNTGELFF

j_call: TRBJ2-2
v_call: TRBV5-1
d_call: TRBD2
clone_size: -
cdr3_nt: TGCGCCAGCAGCCTGGGACTAGCGGGAGTCCGGACCGGGGAGCTGTTTTTT
cdr3_aa: CASSLGLAGVRTGELFF

j_call: TRBJ2-3
v_call: TRBV15
d_call: -
clone_size: -
cdr3_nt: TGTGCCACCAGCAGAGGGGGGGAGGCAGATACGCAGTATTTT
cdr3_aa: CATSRGGEADTQYF

j_call: TRBJ1-1
v_call: TRBV5-1
d_call: TRBD1
clone_size: -
cdr3_nt: TGCGCCAGCAGGGGGACAGTGAACACTGAAGCTTTCTTT
cdr3_aa: CASRGTVNTEAFF

j_call: TRBJ2-3
v_call: TRBV9
d_call: -
clone_size: once
cdr3_nt: TGTGCCAGCAGCGTAGACCAACCAACTAGCACAGATACGCAGTATTTT
cdr3_aa: CASSVDQPTSTDTQYF

j_call: TRBJ1-1
v_call: TRBV15
d_call: TRBD1
clone_size: -
cdr3_nt: TGTGCCACCAGCAGATGGGACAGTTTGACTGAAGCTTTCTTT
cdr3_aa: CATSRWDSLTEAFF

j_call: TRBJ2-7
v_call: TRBV5-1
d_call: TRBD2
clone_size: -
cdr3_nt: TGCGCCAGCAGCTTGCGGGGACTAGCGGGAGGGCTTCGGTACGAGCAGTACTTC
cdr3_aa: CASSLRGLAGGLRYEQYF

j_call: TRBJ1-5
v_call: TRBV5-1
d_call: TRBD1
clone_size: -
cdr3_nt: TGCGCCAGCAGCCCGGGGGACAGGGTTAATCAGCCCCAGCATTTT
cdr3_aa: CASSPGDRVNQPQHF

j_call: TRBJ1-2
v_call: TRBV9
d_call: -
clone_size: -
cdr3_nt: TGTGCCAGCAGCGCCGGACAGACCTATGGCTACACCTTC
cdr3_aa: CASSAGQTYGYTF

j_call: TRBJ1-5
v_call: TRBV19
d_call: -
clone_size: once
cdr3_nt: TGTGCCAGTAGTAAGGCTGGCAGGGTAGTAAGCAATCAGCCCCAGCATTTT
cdr3_aa: CASSKAGRVVSNQPQHF

j_call: TRBJ2-2
v_call: TRBV9
d_call: -
clone_size: -
cdr3_nt: TGTGCCAGCAGCGTAGGTATCAGGGTAACCGGGGAGCTGTTTTTT
cdr3_aa: CASSVGIRVTGELFF

j_call: TRBJ2-1
v_call: TRBV19
d_call: -
clone_size: -
cdr3_nt: TGTGCCAGTAGTATAGATCCGGTTCTGAGTGAGCAGTTCTTC
cdr3_aa: CASSIDPVLSEQFF

j_call: TRBJ2-3
v_call: TRBV18
d_call: -
clone_size: -
cdr3_nt: TGTGCCAGCTCACCAAGGGGAACTAGCACAGATACGCAGTATTTT
cdr3_aa: CASSPRGTSTDTQYF

j_call: TRBJ2-1
v_call: TRBV5-1
d_call: -
clone_size: -
cdr3_nt: TGCGCCAGCAGCGCCACGACTAGCTCCTACAATGAGCAGTTCTTC
cdr3_aa: CASSATTSSYNEQFF

j_call: TRBJ2-5
v_call: TRBV11-2
d_call: -
clone_size: -
cdr3_nt: TGTGCCAGCAGCCGTCTCGGGGGTACAAGAGGGACCCAGTACTTC
cdr3_aa: CASSRLGGTRGTQYF

j_call: TRBJ1-5
v_call: TRBV19
d_call: -
clone_size: -
cdr3_nt: TGTGCCACTACAGATAGCAATCAGCCCCAGCATTTT
cdr3_aa: CATTDSNQPQHF

j_call: TRBJ1-1
v_call: TRBV6-5
d_call: -
clone_size: -
cdr3_nt: TGTGCCAGCAGTTACTCGAAGCATATGAACACTGAAGCTTTCTTT
cdr3_aa: CASSYSKHMNTEAFF

j_call: TRBJ2-7
v_call: TRBV25-1
d_call: -
clone_size: few
cdr3_nt: TGTGCCAGCAGTGACAGTCCCTACGAGCAGTACTTC
cdr3_aa: CASSDSPYEQYF

j_call: TRBJ2-7
v_call: TRBV9
d_call: TRBD1
clone_size: -
cdr3_nt: TGTGCCAGCAGCGTTGCCGACAGGGGGCCCCACGAGCAGTACTTC
cdr3_aa: CASSVADRGPHEQYF

j_call: TRBJ2-3
v_call: TRBV7-9
d_call: -
clone_size: -
cdr3_nt: TGTGCCAGCAGCACAGGCGGTGCAGATACGCAGTATTTT
cdr3_aa: CASSTGGADTQYF

j_call: TRBJ2-2
v_call: TRBV7-6
d_call: TRBD1
clone_size: -
cdr3_nt: TGTGCCAGCAGCGCTCCGGGACAGGGGGCCCCCGGGGAGCTGTTTTTT
cdr3_aa: CASSAPGQGAPGELFF

j_call: TRBJ2-1
v_call: TRBV5-1
d_call: -
clone_size: -
cdr3_nt: TGCGCCAGCAGGCTACAGGGAGAGGGGAATGAGCAGTTCTTC
cdr3_aa: CASRLQGEGNEQFF

j_call: TRBJ1-1
v_call: TRBV19
d_call: -
clone_size: once
cdr3_nt: TGTGCCAGTAGTATATGGGGGCGGAACACTGAAGCTTTCTTT
cdr3_aa: CASSIWGRNTEAFF

j_call: TRBJ2-7
v_call: TRBV9
d_call: TRBD1
clone_size: -
cdr3_nt: TGTGCCAGCAGCCTCCGGGACAGATACTACGAGCAGTACTTC
cdr3_aa: CASSLRDRYYEQYF

j_call: TRBJ2-5
v_call: TRBV2
d_call: TRBD2
clone_size: -
cdr3_nt: TGTGCCAGCTCTGGGGTTAGCGGGGGTCTTTGGGAGACCCAGTACTTC
cdr3_aa: CASSGVSGGLWETQYF

j_call: TRBJ2-3
v_call: TRBV6-1
d_call: -
clone_size: -
cdr3_nt: TGTGCCAGCAGTTATCGGGAGACAGATACGCAGTATTTT
cdr3_aa: CASSYRETDTQYF

j_call: TRBJ1-6
v_call: TRBV10-3
d_call: TRBD1
clone_size: -
cdr3_nt: TGTGCCATCAGTGAGGGGACAGGGATGAATTCACCCCTCCACTTT
cdr3_aa: CAISEGTGMNSPLHF

j_call: TRBJ2-1
v_call: TRBV5-1
d_call: TRBD1
clone_size: -
cdr3_nt: TGCGCCAGCAGCTTAACGACAGGGGTTGTTGAGCAGTTCTTC
cdr3_aa: CASSLTTGVVEQFF

j_call: TRBJ2-7
v_call: TRBV2
d_call: -
clone_size: -
cdr3_nt: TGTGCCAGAGGGGCAGTCAACTACGAGCAGTACTTC
cdr3_aa: CARGAVNYEQYF

j_call: TRBJ2-5
v_call: TRBV2
d_call: TRBD1
clone_size: -
cdr3_nt: TGTGCCAGCAGTGGTGGGACAGCCCAAGAGACCCAGTACTTC
cdr3_aa: CASSGGTAQETQYF

j_call: TRBJ1-2
v_call: TRBV4-2
d_call: TRBD1
clone_size: -
cdr3_nt: TGTGCCAGCAGAGGACGACAGGGTGAAAGCTACACCTTC
cdr3_aa: CASRGRQGESYTF

j_call: TRBJ2-1
v_call: TRBV10-3
d_call: TRBD1
clone_size: -
cdr3_nt: TGTGCCATCGCGGGACAGGCCGACAATGAGCAGTTCTTC
cdr3_aa: CAIAGQADNEQFF

j_call: TRBJ1-1
v_call: TRBV4-2
d_call: TRBD1
clone_size: -
cdr3_nt: TGTGCCAGCACCAAAGGCCAAGGGGGCTATTTAGAGGACACTGAAGCTTTCTTT
cdr3_aa: CASTKGQGGYLEDTEAFF

j_call: TRBJ2-1
v_call: TRBV2
d_call: TRBD1
clone_size: -
cdr3_nt: TGTGCCAACGGGGACAGGGACAGCTCCTACAATGAGCAGTTCTTC
cdr3_aa: CANGDRDSSYNEQFF

j_call: TRBJ1-1
v_call: TRBV7-3
d_call: -
clone_size: -
cdr3_nt: TGTGCCAGCAGCTTAACGGGACAAGGGTCTGAAGCTTTCTTT
cdr3_aa: CASSLTGQGSEAFF

j_call: TRBJ2-1
v_call: TRBV25-1
d_call: TRBD2
clone_size: -
cdr3_nt: TGTGCCAGCAGTTCCCGACTAGCGGGAAGACTCTGTGAGCAGTTCTTC
cdr3_aa: CASSSRLAGRLCEQFF

j_call: TRBJ2-7
v_call: TRBV29-1
d_call: -
clone_size: -
cdr3_nt: TGCAGCGTGAACCGGGACTCCTACGAGCAGTACTTC
cdr3_aa: CSVNRDSYEQYF

j_call: TRBJ1-3
v_call: TRBV5-4
d_call: -
clone_size: -
cdr3_nt: TGTGCCAGCAGCTTGGGACAGTCTGGAAACACCATATATTTT
cdr3_aa: CASSLGQSGNTIYF

j_call: TRBJ1-2
v_call: TRBV6-5
d_call: TRBD1
clone_size: -
cdr3_nt: TGTGCCAGCAGGGACAGGGAGAATGGCTACACCTTC
cdr3_aa: CASRDRENGYTF

j_call: TRBJ1-1
v_call: TRBV5-1
d_call: -
clone_size: -
cdr3_nt: TGCGCCAGCAGCTTGGGTTGGGGGCAGAAGTCTGAAGCTTTCTTT
cdr3_aa: CASSLGWGQKSEAFF

j_call: TRBJ1-2
v_call: TRBV19
d_call: -
clone_size: -
cdr3_nt: TGTGCCGCCGAGACAGCATATCAGGGCTACACCTTC
cdr3_aa: CAAETAYQGYTF

j_call: TRBJ2-2
v_call: TRBV7-2
d_call: -
clone_size: -
cdr3_nt: TGTGCCAGCATACAAAATACCGGGGAGCTGTTTTTT
cdr3_aa: CASIQNTGELFF

j_call: TRBJ2-5
v_call: TRBV5-1
d_call: -
clone_size: -
cdr3_nt: TGCGCCAGCAGCATAACAGGAGAGACCCAGTACTTC
cdr3_aa: CASSITGETQYF

j_call: TRBJ2-3
v_call: TRBV25-1
d_call: TRBD2
clone_size: -
cdr3_nt: TGTGCCAGCAGTGACCCACTGGGACTAGCTTCCCCAGATACGCAGTATTTT
cdr3_aa: CASSDPLGLASPDTQYF

j_call: TRBJ2-5
v_call: TRBV7-2
d_call: -
clone_size: -
cdr3_nt: TGTGCCAGCAGCTTAGTTCGGCAGGGTGGAGAGACCCAGTACTTC
cdr3_aa: CASSLVRQGGETQYF

j_call: TRBJ1-2
v_call: TRBV5-5
d_call: -
clone_size: -
cdr3_nt: TGTGCCAGCAGCGGCTCGGGCAGGGCGTATGGCTACACCTTC
cdr3_aa: CASSGSGRAYGYTF